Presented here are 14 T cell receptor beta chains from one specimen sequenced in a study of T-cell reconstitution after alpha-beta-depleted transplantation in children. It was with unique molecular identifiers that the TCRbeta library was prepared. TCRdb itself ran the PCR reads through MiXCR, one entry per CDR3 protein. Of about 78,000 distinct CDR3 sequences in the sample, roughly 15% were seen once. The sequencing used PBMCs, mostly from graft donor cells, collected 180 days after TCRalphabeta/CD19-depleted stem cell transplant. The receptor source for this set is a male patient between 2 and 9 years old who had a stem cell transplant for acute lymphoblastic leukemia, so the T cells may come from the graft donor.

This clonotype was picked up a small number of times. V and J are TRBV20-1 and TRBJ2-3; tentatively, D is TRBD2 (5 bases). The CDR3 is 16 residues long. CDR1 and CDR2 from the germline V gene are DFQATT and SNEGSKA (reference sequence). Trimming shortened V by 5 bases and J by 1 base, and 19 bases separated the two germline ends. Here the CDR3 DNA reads TGCAGTGCTCAGGCGCGGCTCAGCGGACGCACAGATACGCAGTATTTT. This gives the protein CSAQARLSGRTDTQYF.

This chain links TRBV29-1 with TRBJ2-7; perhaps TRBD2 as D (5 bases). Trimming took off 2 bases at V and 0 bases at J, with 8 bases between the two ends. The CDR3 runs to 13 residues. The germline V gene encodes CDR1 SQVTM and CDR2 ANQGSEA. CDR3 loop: CSVERDSSYEQYF. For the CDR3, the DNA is TGCAGCGTTGAACGGGATTCCTCCTACGAGCAGTACTTC.

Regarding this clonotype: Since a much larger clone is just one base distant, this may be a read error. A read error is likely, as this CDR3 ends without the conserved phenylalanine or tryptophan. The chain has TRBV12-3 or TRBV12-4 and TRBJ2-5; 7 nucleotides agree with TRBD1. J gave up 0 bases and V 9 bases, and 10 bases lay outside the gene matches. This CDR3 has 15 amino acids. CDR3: CASSRDSLYQETQYL. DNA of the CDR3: TGTGCCAGTTCCCGGGACAGCTTGTACCAAGAGACCCAGTACTTA.

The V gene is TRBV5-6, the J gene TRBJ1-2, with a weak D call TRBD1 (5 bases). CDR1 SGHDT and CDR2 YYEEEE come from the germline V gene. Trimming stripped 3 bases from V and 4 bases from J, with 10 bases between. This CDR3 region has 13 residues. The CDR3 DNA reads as TGTGCCAGCAGCTGGGAAGGGACCTATGGCTACACCTTC. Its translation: CASSWEGTYGYTF.

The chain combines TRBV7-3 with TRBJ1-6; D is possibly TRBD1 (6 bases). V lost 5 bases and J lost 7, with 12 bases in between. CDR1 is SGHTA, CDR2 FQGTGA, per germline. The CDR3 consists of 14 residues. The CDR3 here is CASSLRGQNSPLHF. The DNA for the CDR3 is TGTGCCAGCAGCCTCAGGGGTCAAAATTCACCCCTCCACTTT.

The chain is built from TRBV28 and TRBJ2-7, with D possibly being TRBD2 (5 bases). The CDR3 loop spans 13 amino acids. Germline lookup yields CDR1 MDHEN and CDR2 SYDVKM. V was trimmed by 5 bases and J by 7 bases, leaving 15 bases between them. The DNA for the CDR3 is TGTGCCAGCAGTCCCCAGAGCCCGGGGGAGCAGTACTTC. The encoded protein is CASSPQSPGEQYF.

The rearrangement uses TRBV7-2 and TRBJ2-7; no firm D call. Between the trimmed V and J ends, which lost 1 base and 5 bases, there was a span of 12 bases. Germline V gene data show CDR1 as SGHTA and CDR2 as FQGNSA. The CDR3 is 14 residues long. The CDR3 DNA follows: TGTGCCAGCAGCTTAGGCCTCCCGTGGGACGAGCAGTACTTC. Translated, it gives CASSLGLPWDEQYF.

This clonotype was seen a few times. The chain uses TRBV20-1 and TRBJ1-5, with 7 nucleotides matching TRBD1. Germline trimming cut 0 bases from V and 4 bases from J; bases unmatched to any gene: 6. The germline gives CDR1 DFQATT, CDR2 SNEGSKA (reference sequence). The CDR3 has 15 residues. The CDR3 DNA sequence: TGCAGTGCTAGAGAACAGGGGTCCTGGAATCAGCCCCAGCATTTT. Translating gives CSAREQGSWNQPQHF.

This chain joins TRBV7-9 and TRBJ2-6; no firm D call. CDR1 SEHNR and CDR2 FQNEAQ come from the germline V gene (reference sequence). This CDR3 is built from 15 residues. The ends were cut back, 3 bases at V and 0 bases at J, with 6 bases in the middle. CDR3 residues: CASSLGNSGANVLTF. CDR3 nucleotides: TGTGCCAGCAGCTTGGGTAACTCTGGGGCCAACGTCCTGACTTTC.

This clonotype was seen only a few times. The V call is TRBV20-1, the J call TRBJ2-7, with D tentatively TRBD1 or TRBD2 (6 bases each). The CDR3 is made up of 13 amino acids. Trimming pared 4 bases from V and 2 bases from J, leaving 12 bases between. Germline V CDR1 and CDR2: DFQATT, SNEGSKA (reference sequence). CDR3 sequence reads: CSAKSRGPYEQYF. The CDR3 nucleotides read TGCAGTGCTAAGTCTCGGGGGCCCTACGAGCAGTACTTC.

The CDR3 sequence is CASSQAASGGLIYGELFF. The DNA for the CDR3 is TGTGCCAGCAGCCAAGCGGCTAGCGGGGGGTTAATCTACGGGGAGCTGTTTTTT. The rearrangement uses TRBV4-2 and TRBJ2-2; 11 nucleotides match TRBD2. The CDR3 length is 18 residues. Germline-derived CDR1 and CDR2 are LGHNA and YNFKEQ. The V gene end was trimmed by 1 base and the J gene end by 7 bases; junction bases not matched to a gene: 11.

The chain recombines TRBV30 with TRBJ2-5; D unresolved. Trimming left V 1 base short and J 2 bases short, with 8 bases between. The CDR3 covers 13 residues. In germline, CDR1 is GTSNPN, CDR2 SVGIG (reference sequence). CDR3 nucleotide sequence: TGTGCCTGGAGTGGGGCCAATCAAGAGACCCAGTACTTC. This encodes CAWSGANQETQYF.

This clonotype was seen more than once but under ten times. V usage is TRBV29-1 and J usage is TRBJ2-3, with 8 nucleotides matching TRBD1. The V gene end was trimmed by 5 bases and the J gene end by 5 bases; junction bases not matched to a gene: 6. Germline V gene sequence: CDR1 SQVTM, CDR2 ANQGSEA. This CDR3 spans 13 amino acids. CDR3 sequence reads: CSVRTGKGDTQYF. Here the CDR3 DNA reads TGCAGCGTTCGGACAGGGAAGGGAGATACGCAGTATTTT.

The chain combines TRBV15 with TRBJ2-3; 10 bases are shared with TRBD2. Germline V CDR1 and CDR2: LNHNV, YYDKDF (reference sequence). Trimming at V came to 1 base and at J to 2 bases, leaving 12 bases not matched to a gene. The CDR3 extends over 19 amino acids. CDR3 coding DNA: TGTGCCACCAGCAGAGGGTCTAGCGGGGGCCCTACCAACACAGATACGCAGTATTTT. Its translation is CATSRGSSGGPTNTDTQYF.